Detailed here is one T cell receptor (beta chain). Its antigen is undetermined. This record belongs to a study of response to subunit inactivated influenza vaccine. The study's findings and limits: Each seasonal influenza vaccination recruits few new T cells, the authors suggested.

Trimming shortened V by 7 bases and J by 2 bases, and 11 bases separated the two germline ends. This CDR3 region has 13 residues. TCRdb ran MiXCR on the RT-PCR reads and lists one entry per CDR3 protein. Among roughly 500,000 distinct CDR3 sequences listed, around 25% were seen once. The chain joins TRBV12-3 or TRBV12-4 to TRBJ1-1, with D possibly TRBD1 on 6 matching bases. This sample comprised CD4+ T cells sorted from PBMCs, obtained 5 days after vaccination. The source of this sequence is a man aged 50 to 60 who received an inactivated influenza vaccine. CDR3 loop: CASNARGNTEAFF. In nucleotides, the CDR3 is TGTGCCAGCAACGCCAGGGGAAACACTGAAGCTTTCTTT.